This TCR beta chain comes out of a study of blood T cell repertoires in COVID-19. Under the authors' procedure: Scientists estimated how many nucleated cells there were by amplifying reference gene primers. TCRdb's table, derived via immunoSEQ multiplex PCR, lists solely in-frame clones and lacks some. The V and J calls and the clone size are those of that table, but D and trimming were determined from the DNA. The sample lists under 300,000 clones; about 88% were seen once. This CDR3 region has 14 residues. Deletions cut 5 bases from V and 0 bases from J, with 8 bases between. Germline V gene data show CDR1 as MNHEY and CDR2 as SMNVEV (reference sequence).

The genes are TRBV27 and TRBJ2-4, with D unclear. The receptor was derived from a woman aged 40-49 years who had recovered from COVID-19. Sequencing was carried out using peripheral blood. Written as DNA, the CDR3 is TGTGCCAGCAGTCCAACTCTAGCCAAAAACATTCAGTACTTC. Its translation: CASSPTLAKNIQYF.